Below are 32 T cell receptor beta chains sequenced from a single sample in a study of T cell responses to AZD1222 COVID-19 vaccine. Produced via immunoSEQ multiplex PCR; TCRdb's table is partial and in-frame only. The sample has 180,000 or so clones; just over 90% are singletons. The sample consisted of peripheral blood, taken 28 days after the second AZD1222 dose. Every receptor here comes from an adult who received the AZD1222 COVID-19 vaccine.

The CDR3 loop is CASSFGGEQYF. CDR3 coding DNA: TGTGCCAGCAGTTTCGGCGGCGAGCAGTACTTC. This chain joins TRBV12-3 or TRBV12-4 and TRBJ2-7; D call uncertain. V was cut by 3 bases and J by 6 bases, with 6 bases left in between. This CDR3 contains 11 residues.

The CDR3 protein is CASSPLPVTGKGEQFF. CDR3 nucleotide sequence: TGTGCCAGCAGCCCTCTCCCCGTGACAGGGAAGGGTGAGCAGTTCTTC. The chain has TRBV28 and TRBJ2-1; TRBD1 matches 7 bases. The V segment lost 6 bases and the J segment 9 bases; nucleotides outside the gene matches: 17. This CDR3 region has 16 residues. The germline V gene has CDR1 MDHEN and CDR2 SYDVKM.

J is TRBJ2-2 and V is TRBV18, with D possibly TRBD1 on 6 matching bases. V lost 3 bases and J 6 bases, leaving 14 bases between the germline ends. This CDR3 has 15 amino acids. Looked up from germline, CDR1 is KGHSH and CDR2 is LQKENI. The CDR3 protein is CASSPSDSLPGELFF. In DNA, the CDR3 is TGTGCCAGCTCACCCTCGGACAGTCTCCCCGGGGAGCTGTTTTTT.

This chain connects TRBV28 to TRBJ1-2; no definite D call. This CDR3 comprises 13 residues. The V end was cut by 1 base, the J end by 5 bases, with 8 bases between. The germline V gene encodes CDR1 MDHEN and CDR2 SYDVKM. The CDR3 is CASSLSAAYGYTF. Written as DNA, the CDR3 is TGTGCCAGCAGTTTATCGGCAGCATATGGCTACACCTTC.

The V gene is TRBV7-2, the J gene TRBJ2-3, with TRBD2 as a possible D gene (7 bases). V lost 7 bases and J lost 1, with 21 bases in between. This CDR3 comprises 17 residues. CDR1 SGHTA and CDR2 FQGNSA come from the germline V gene. The CDR3 coding sequence is TGTGCCAGCACCCCATTCCGGGGGAGGGGGGGCACAGATACGCAGTATTTT. Its translation: CASTPFRGRGGTDTQYF. The full variable domain, rest sourced from reference TRBV7-2 and TRBJ2-3, is GAGVSQSPSNKVTEKGKDVELRCDPISGHTALYWYRQSLGQGLEFLIYFQGNSAPDKSGLPSDRFSAERTGGSVSTLTIQRTQQEDSAVYLCASTPFRGRGGTDTQYFGPGTRLTVL.

This chain links TRBV28 with TRBJ1-6; D unclear. V gave up 1 base and J gave up 10 bases, with 2 bases separating them. The CDR3 has 11 residues. The germline gives CDR1 MDHEN, CDR2 SYDVKM. CDR3 amino acids: CASSLLSPLHF. Here the CDR3 DNA reads TGTGCCAGCAGTTTATTGTCACCCCTCCACTTT.

This clone was seen a handful of times. J is TRBJ2-2 and V is TRBV24-1; TRBD1 might be the D (6 bases). Trimming removed 1 base from V and 5 bases from J, with 16 bases in between. Germline CDR1 is KGHDR and CDR2 is SFDVKD. The CDR3 contains 17 residues. DNA for the CDR3: TGTGCCACCAGTGATTTCCCGGGCAGGGGTAAGACCGGGGAGCTGTTTTTT. This gives the protein CATSDFPGRGKTGELFF.

This clone was counted a few times. V is TRBV5-8 and J is TRBJ2-7; TRBD2 matches 7 bases. The CDR3 loop spans 14 amino acids. Germline CDR1 and CDR2: SGHTS and YDEGEE. The V and J ends lost 3 bases and 4 bases, in that order; junction bases with no gene match: 7. CDR3 in amino acids: CASSSFGRGYEQYF. CDR3 nucleotides: TGTGCCAGCAGCTCCTTTGGGCGGGGGTACGAGCAGTACTTC.

This chain uses TRBV28 with TRBJ2-5; 7 nucleotides line up with TRBD1. CDR1 is MDHEN, CDR2 SYDVKM, per germline. The CDR3 sequence is 14 residues long. V dropped 2 bases and J dropped 5; count of bases not matched to a gene: 5. CDR3 region: CASSLAGGPETQYF. In DNA, the CDR3 is TGTGCCAGCAGTTTAGCAGGGGGTCCGGAGACCCAGTACTTC.

The rearrangement joins TRBV10-1 to TRBJ2-7; D may match TRBD1 or TRBD2 (5 bases each). The length of the CDR3 is 14 residues. Per germline, CDR1 WNHNN and CDR2 SYGVQD (reference sequence). V was pared by 0 bases and J by 1 base, with 7 bases between. CDR3 in amino acids: CASSESGPSYEQYF. As DNA, the CDR3 is TGCGCCAGCAGTGAGTCGGGACCATCCTACGAGCAGTACTTC.

This sequence joins TRBV6-6 and TRBJ2-7; 12 nucleotides line up with TRBD2. The germline CDR1 and CDR2 sequences are MNHNY and SVGAGI (reference sequence). The CDR3 length is 18 residues. With 5 bases clipped from V and 1 base from J, the junction kept 12 bases outside the gene matches. CDR3 sequence: CASSPSRLAGDQSYEQYF. In DNA form, the CDR3 reads TGTGCCAGCAGTCCTTCAAGACTAGCGGGAGACCAGTCCTACGAGCAGTACTTC.

DNA for the CDR3: TGTGCCAGTAGTCGGGACTTTTCAGGCGAAAAACTGTTTTTT. Translating gives CASSRDFSGEKLFF. The chain couples TRBV19 to TRBJ1-4; D perhaps matches TRBD1 (5 bases). Trimming pared 5 bases from V and 8 bases from J, leaving 15 bases between. CDR3 size: 14 residues. CDR1 LNHDA and CDR2 SQIVND come from the germline V gene (reference sequence).

This clone was seen just once. The chain combines TRBV7-3 with TRBJ1-1, with TRBD1 identical over 8 bases. The trim removed 2 bases at V and 4 bases at J, leaving 0 bases unmatched. CDR1 is SGHTA and CDR2 is FQGTGA in the germline V gene. The CDR3 length is 13 residues. The CDR3 region is CASSLGQGTEAFF. CDR3 sequence (DNA): TGTGCCAGCAGCTTAGGACAGGGCACTGAAGCTTTCTTT. Filled out from reference TRBV7-3 and TRBJ1-1, the complete variable domain reads GAGVSQTPSNKVTEKGKYVELRCDPISGHTALYWYRQSLGQGPEFLIYFQGTGAADDSGLPNDRFFAVRPEGSVSTLKIQRTERGDSAVYLCASSLGQGTEAFFGQGTRLTVV.

The V and J genes are TRBV30 and TRBJ1-2; the match to TRBD1 covers 9 bases. The CDR3 loop spans 16 amino acids. CDR1 is GTSNPN and CDR2 is SVGIG in the germline V gene (reference sequence). The V gene end was trimmed by 0 bases and the J gene end by 8 bases; junction bases not matched to a gene: 13. CDR3 protein: CAWSVGGTGTNSGYTF. CDR3 sequence (DNA): TGTGCCTGGAGTGTAGGCGGGACAGGGACTAACAGCGGCTACACCTTC.

The chain employs TRBV28 and TRBJ2-3, with D uncertain. The V and J ends lost 4 bases and 6 bases respectively, with 14 bases between them. Germline CDR1 MDHEN, CDR2 SYDVKM. This CDR3 has 14 amino acids. CDR3 bases: TGTGCCAGCAGTTCAGACCGCGGTCGGGATACGCAGTATTTT. It encodes CASSSDRGRDTQYF.

V is TRBV7-2 and J is TRBJ1-5, with D possibly matching TRBD1 (6 bases). Deletions cut 1 base from V and 2 bases from J, with 6 bases between. This CDR3 is built from 14 residues. Germline values: CDR1 SGHTA, CDR2 FQGNSA. CDR3 in amino acids: CASSLDRGNQPQHF. The CDR3 DNA follows: TGTGCCAGCAGCTTAGACAGGGGCAATCAGCCCCAGCATTTT.

The rearrangement joins TRBV6-5 to TRBJ2-1; 9 bases agree with TRBD2. The germline gives CDR1 MNHEY, CDR2 SVGAGI. This CDR3 is built from 15 residues. Trimming at V came to 2 bases and at J to 2 bases, leaving 1 base not matched to a gene. The CDR3 DNA is TGTGCCAGCAGTTACGGCGGGGGGGCCTACAATGAGCAGTTCTTC. Encoded protein: CASSYGGGAYNEQFF.

The V gene is TRBV5-5, the J gene TRBJ2-3; possible D gene TRBD2, 5 bases. This CDR3 spans 14 amino acids. With 0 bases removed from V and 2 bases from J, the gap between germline ends came to 7 bases. Germline CDR1 and CDR2: SGHKS and YYEKEE (reference sequence). Here the CDR3 reads CASSLVGVTDTQYF. The CDR3 DNA reads as TGTGCCAGCAGCTTGGTCGGGGTCACAGATACGCAGTATTTT.

In DNA, the CDR3 is TGTGCCAGCAGCCAGGGGGCGACAGGGGGGAGGACTGAAGCTTTCTTT. This translates into CASSQGATGGRTEAFF. The rearrangement links TRBV3-1 (or the pseudogene TRBV3-2) to TRBJ1-1; 9 bases fit TRBD1. The CDR3 spans 16 residues. Germline lookup yields CDR1 LGHDT and CDR2 YNNKEL (reference sequence). J lost 5 bases, V lost 3 bases, and 10 bases had no gene match.

J is TRBJ2-1 and V is TRBV28, with 9 bases lining up with TRBD2. The V gene's germline CDR1 is MDHEN and CDR2 SYDVKM. The length of the CDR3 is 20 residues. V lost 6 bases, J lost 0 bases, and 18 bases stayed unmatched. The CDR3 spells CASSPRLAGGPTSSYNEQFF. CDR3 in DNA: TGTGCCAGCAGCCCTCGGTTGGCGGGAGGGCCGACGAGCTCCTACAATGAGCAGTTCTTC.

The chain carries TRBV27 and TRBJ2-6; D is undetermined. The CDR3 spans 13 residues. In germline, CDR1 is MNHEY, CDR2 SMNVEV (reference sequence). Trimming took 5 bases from V and 0 from J, leaving 2 bases between them. Here the CDR3 DNA reads TGTGCCAGCAGTCGCTCTGGGGCCAACGTCCTGACTTTC. This sequence encodes CASSRSGANVLTF.

The chain combines TRBV24-1 with TRBJ2-1; D call uncertain. This CDR3 has 14 amino acids. With 8 bases removed from V and 2 bases from J, the gap between germline ends came to 12 bases. Germline V gives CDR1 KGHDR, CDR2 SFDVKD. CDR3 loop: CATNGGTAYNEQFF. CDR3 DNA: TGTGCCACCAACGGCGGCACCGCCTACAATGAGCAGTTCTTC.

V gene TRBV6-6 combines with J gene TRBJ1-6, with D tentatively TRBD1 (6 bases). V was pared by 8 bases and J by 10 bases, with 15 bases between. Germline CDR1 is MNHNY and CDR2 is SVGAGI (reference sequence). This CDR3 is built from 13 residues. The CDR3 DNA reads as TGTGCCAGCGATGGGGGGCCGGGGTCACCCCTCCACTTT. It yields the protein CASDGGPGSPLHF.

This rearrangement joins TRBV7-3 to TRBJ2-6; maybe TRBD1 (5 bases). The germline gives CDR1 SGHTA, CDR2 FQGTGA. V lost 5 bases to trimming and J lost 2 bases, with 25 bases between them. This CDR3 comprises 20 residues. CDR3 amino acids: CASSPHIRPGLVTGANVLTF. DNA for the CDR3: TGTGCCAGCAGCCCCCACATAAGGCCAGGGTTAGTGACTGGGGCCAACGTCCTGACTTTC.

The chain carries TRBV20-1 and TRBJ1-2; D gene unclear. This CDR3 comprises 11 residues. Germline CDR1 DFQATT, CDR2 SNEGSKA (reference sequence). V was pared by 4 bases and J by 6 bases, with 9 bases between. This CDR3 is CSAMLGHGYTF. The CDR3 DNA sequence: TGCAGTGCTATGTTAGGGCATGGCTACACCTTC.

This chain links TRBV30 with TRBJ1-1; no definite D call. Germline loops: CDR1 GTSNPN, CDR2 SVGIG (reference sequence). V lost 2 bases to trimming and J lost 3 bases, with 16 bases between them. CDR3 length equals 15 residues. This CDR3 is CAWSPGHIMDTEAFF. The CDR3 bases are TGTGCCTGGAGTCCTGGTCACATAATGGACACTGAAGCTTTCTTT.

The chain carries TRBV6-1 and TRBJ2-7, with D possibly being TRBD2 (5 bases). V lost 3 bases to trimming and J lost 11 bases, with 17 bases between them. The CDR3 is 13 residues long. CDR1 is MNHNS and CDR2 is SASEGT in the germline V gene. The CDR3 spells CASSDHEGVSKYF. The DNA of the CDR3 is TGTGCCAGCAGTGACCACGAGGGTGTAAGTAAGTACTTC.

This chain connects TRBV4-2 to TRBJ2-5; D possibly corresponds to TRBD2 (6 bases). CDR1 and CDR2 (germline): LGHNA, YNFKEQ. CDR3 length equals 17 residues. V was clipped by 4 bases and J by 5 bases, with 23 bases between them. DNA for the CDR3: TGTGCCAGCAGCCCAGAATCTGCGGGGCTCACTGGGGAGACCCAGTACTTC. This sequence encodes CASSPESAGLTGETQYF.

This rearrangement joins TRBV2 to TRBJ2-5, with D maybe TRBD2 (6 bases). The V gene's germline CDR1 is SNHLY and CDR2 FYNNEI. The V end lost 3 bases, the J end lost 1 base, and 9 bases lay between the germline ends. This CDR3 is built from 14 residues. The CDR3 DNA reads TGTGCCAGCAGTGAGCGGGGCCCCCAAGAGACCCAGTACTTC. Amino acid sequence: CASSERGPQETQYF.

V usage is TRBV19 and J usage is TRBJ1-1; a possible D gene is TRBD1 (6 bases). From germline, CDR1 is LNHDA and CDR2 SQIVND (reference sequence). V dropped 7 bases and J dropped 2 bases, with 17 bases sitting between them. CDR3 length equals 15 residues. The CDR3 coding sequence is TGTGCCAGTACCTACACAGGGACGGCTAACACTGAAGCTTTCTTT. Amino acids: CASTYTGTANTEAFF.

The rearrangement links TRBV7-8 to TRBJ1-5, with D hard to call. V was cut by 3 bases and J by 3 bases, with 15 bases left in between. Germline V gives CDR1 SGHVS, CDR2 FQNEAQ. There are 16 residues in the CDR3. CDR3 coding DNA: TGTGCCAGCAGCTTGGATCGATGGGAATACAATCAGCCCCAGCATTTT. It translates to CASSLDRWEYNQPQHF. The full variable domain, completed using reference TRBV7-8 and TRBJ1-5, is GAGVSQSPRYKVAKRGQDVALRCDPISGHVSLFWYQQALGQGPEFLTYFQNEAQLDKSGLPSDRFFAERPEGSVSTLKIQRTQQEDSAVYLCASSLDRWEYNQPQHFGDGTRLSIL.

This chain joins TRBV28 and TRBJ1-2; TRBD1 is a possible D gene (5 bases). Trimming removed 2 bases from V and 5 bases from J, with 18 bases in between. CDR1 MDHEN and CDR2 SYDVKM come from the germline V gene. The CDR3 runs 16 residues. The CDR3 nucleotides are TGTGCCAGCAGTTTAGTGGGGGGAGGGGAGGTTTATGGCTACACCTTC. Translation gives CASSLVGGGEVYGYTF.